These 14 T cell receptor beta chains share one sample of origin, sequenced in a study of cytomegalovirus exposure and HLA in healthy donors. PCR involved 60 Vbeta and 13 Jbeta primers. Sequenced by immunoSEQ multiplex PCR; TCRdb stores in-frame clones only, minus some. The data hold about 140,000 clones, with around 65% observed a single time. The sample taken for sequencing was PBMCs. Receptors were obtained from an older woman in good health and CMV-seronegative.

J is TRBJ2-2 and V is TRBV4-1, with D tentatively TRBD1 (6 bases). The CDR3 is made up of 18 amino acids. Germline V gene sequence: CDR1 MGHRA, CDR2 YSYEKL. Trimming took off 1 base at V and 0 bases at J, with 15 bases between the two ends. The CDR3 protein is CASSQAVDRYPNTGELFF. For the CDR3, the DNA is TGCGCCAGCAGCCAAGCAGTGGACAGATATCCGAACACCGGGGAGCTGTTTTTT.

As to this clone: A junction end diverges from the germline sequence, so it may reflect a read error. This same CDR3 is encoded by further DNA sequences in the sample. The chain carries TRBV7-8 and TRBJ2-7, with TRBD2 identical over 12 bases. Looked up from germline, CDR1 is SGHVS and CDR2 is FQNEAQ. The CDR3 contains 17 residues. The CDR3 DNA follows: TGCGCCAGCAGCCCCCGAACTAGCGGGAGGATGGGCTACGAGCAGTACTTC. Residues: CASSPRTSGRMGYEQYF.

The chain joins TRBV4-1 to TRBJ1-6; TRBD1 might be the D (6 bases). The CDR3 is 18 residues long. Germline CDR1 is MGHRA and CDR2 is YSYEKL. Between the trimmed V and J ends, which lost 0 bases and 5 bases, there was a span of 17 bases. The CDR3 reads CASSQDLPGGRNNSPLHF. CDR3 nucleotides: TGCGCCAGCAGCCAAGATCTTCCCGGGGGGCGAAATAATTCACCCCTCCACTTT.

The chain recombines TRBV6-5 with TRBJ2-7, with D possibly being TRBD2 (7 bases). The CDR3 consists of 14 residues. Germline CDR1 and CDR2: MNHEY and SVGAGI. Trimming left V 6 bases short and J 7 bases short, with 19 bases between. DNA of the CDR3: TGTGCCAGCAGGGCCTCGGCGGGGGCGGGGGAGCAGTACTTC. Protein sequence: CASRASAGAGEQYF.

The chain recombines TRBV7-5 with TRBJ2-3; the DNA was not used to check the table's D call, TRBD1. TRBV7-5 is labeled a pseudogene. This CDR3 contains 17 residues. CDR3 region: CVRRGIRGGDGDDTQYF. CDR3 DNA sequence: TGTGTCAGAAGGGGAATAAGAGGGGGAGATGGGGATGATACGCAGTATTTT.

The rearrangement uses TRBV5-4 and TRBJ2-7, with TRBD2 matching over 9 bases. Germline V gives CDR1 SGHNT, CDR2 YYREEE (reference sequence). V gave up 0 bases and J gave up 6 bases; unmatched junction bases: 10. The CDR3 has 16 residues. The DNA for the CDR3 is TGTGCCAGCAGCTTGGCCAGTGGGGCGGGAGGGCGCGAGCAGTACTTC. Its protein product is CASSLASGAGGREQYF.

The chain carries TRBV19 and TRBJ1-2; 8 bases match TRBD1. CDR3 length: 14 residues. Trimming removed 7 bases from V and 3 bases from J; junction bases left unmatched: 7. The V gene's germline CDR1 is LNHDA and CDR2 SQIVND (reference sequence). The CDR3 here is CASNPTGAHYGYTF. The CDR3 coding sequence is TGTGCCAGTAATCCGACAGGGGCCCACTATGGCTACACCTTC.

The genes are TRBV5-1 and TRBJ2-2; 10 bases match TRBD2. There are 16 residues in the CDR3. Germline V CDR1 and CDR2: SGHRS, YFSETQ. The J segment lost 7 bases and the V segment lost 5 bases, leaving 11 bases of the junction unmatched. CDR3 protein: CASRFGSGRIGGELFF. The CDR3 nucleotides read TGCGCCAGCAGATTCGGTAGCGGGAGGATTGGCGGGGAGCTGTTTTTT.

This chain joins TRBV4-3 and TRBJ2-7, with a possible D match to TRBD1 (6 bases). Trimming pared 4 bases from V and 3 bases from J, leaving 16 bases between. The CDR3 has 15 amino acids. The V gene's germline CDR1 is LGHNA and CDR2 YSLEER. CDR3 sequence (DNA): TGCGCCAGCAGCCGGACCAGGGGAAATCTCTACGAGCAGTACTTC. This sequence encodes CASSRTRGNLYEQYF.

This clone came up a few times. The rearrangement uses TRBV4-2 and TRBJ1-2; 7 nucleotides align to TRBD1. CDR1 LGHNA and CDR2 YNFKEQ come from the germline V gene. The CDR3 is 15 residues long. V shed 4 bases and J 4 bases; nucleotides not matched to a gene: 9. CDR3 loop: CASSRDQGGGYGYTF. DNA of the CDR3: TGTGCCAGCAGCCGAGACCAGGGGGGCGGCTATGGCTACACCTTC.

The CDR3 DNA reads as TGCGCCAGCAGCCCCCCCGTTGTAGGAGGCCTTTCCTACGAGCAGTACTTC. Encoded protein: CASSPPVVGGLSYEQYF. The rearrangement links TRBV10-1 to TRBJ2-7; TRBD2 is a possible D gene (5 bases). The V gene's germline CDR1 is WNHNN and CDR2 SYGVQD (reference sequence). Trimming stripped 6 bases from V and 1 base from J, with 22 bases between. This CDR3 is built from 17 residues.

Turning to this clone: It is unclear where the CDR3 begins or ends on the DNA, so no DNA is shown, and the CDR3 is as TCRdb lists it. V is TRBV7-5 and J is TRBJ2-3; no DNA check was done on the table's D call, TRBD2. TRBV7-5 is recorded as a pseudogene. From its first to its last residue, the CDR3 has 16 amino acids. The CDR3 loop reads CVRSLEVAGGTDTQYF.

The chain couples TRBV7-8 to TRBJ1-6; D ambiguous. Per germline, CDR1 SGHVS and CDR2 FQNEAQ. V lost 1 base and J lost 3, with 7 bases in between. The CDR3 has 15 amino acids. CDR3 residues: CASSLDEGYNSPLHF. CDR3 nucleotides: TGTGCCAGCAGCTTAGATGAGGGCTATAATTCACCCCTCCACTTT. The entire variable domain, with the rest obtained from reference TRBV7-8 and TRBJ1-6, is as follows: GAGVSQSPRYKVAKRGQDVALRCDPISGHVSLFWYQQALGQGPEFLTYFQNEAQLDKSGLPSDRFFAERPEGSVSTLKIQRTQQEDSAVYLCASSLDEGYNSPLHFGNGTRLTVT.

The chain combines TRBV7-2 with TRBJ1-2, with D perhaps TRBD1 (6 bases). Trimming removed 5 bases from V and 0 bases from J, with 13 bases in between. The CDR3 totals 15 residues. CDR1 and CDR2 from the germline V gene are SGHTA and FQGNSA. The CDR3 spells CASSLYRASNYGYTF. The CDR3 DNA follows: TGTGCCAGCAGCCTCTACAGGGCTTCTAACTATGGCTACACCTTC.